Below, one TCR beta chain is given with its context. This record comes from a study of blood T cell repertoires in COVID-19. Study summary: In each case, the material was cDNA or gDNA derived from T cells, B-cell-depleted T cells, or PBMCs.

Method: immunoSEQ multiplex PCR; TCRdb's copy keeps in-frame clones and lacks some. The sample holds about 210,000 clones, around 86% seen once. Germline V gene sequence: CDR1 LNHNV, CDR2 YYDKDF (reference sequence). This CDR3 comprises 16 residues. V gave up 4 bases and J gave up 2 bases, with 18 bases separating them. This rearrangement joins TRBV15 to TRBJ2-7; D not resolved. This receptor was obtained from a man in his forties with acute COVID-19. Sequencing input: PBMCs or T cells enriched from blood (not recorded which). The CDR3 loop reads CATSTHLGELAYEQYF. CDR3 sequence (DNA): TGTGCCACCAGCACTCATCTGGGCGAGTTGGCCTACGAGCAGTACTTC.